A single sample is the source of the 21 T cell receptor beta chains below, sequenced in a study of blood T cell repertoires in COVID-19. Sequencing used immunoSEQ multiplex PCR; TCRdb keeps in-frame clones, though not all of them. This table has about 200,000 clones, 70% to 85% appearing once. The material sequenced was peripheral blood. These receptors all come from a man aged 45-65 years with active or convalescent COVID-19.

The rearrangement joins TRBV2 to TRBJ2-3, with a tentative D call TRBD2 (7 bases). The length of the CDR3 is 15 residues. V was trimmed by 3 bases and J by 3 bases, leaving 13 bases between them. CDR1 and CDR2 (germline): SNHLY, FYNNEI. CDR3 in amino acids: CASSDGGGVTDTQYF. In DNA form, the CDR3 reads TGTGCCAGCAGTGATGGCGGGGGCGTAACAGATACGCAGTATTTT.

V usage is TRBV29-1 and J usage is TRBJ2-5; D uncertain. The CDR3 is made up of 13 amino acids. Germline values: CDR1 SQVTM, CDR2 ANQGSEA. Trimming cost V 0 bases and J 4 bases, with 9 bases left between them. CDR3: CSVEDLQTETQYF. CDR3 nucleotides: TGCAGCGTTGAAGATCTACAGACAGAGACCCAGTACTTC. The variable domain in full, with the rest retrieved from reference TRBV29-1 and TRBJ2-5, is SAVISQKPSRDICQRGTSLTIQCQVDSQVTMMFWYRQQPGQSLTLIATANQGSEATYESGFVIDKFPISRPNLTFSTLTVSNMSPEDSSIYLCSVEDLQTETQYFGPGTRLLVL.

CDR3 DNA sequence: TGTGCCAGCAAGACTAGCGGGGGGCTGGGCGGAGACGAGCAGTACGTC. This gives the protein CASKTSGGLGGDEQYV. The rearrangement uses TRBV28 and TRBJ2-7; 13 nucleotides match TRBD2. The CDR3 extends over 16 amino acids. Unmatched junction bases numbered 11, after V lost 7 bases and J lost 5 bases. Germline values: CDR1 MDHEN, CDR2 SYDVKM.

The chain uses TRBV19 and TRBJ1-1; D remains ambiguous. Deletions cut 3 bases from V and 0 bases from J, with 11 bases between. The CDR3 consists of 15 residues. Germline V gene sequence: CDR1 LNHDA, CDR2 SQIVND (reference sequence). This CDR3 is CASSMYTVMNTEAFF. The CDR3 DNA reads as TGTGCCAGTAGTATGTACACAGTCATGAACACTGAAGCTTTCTTT.

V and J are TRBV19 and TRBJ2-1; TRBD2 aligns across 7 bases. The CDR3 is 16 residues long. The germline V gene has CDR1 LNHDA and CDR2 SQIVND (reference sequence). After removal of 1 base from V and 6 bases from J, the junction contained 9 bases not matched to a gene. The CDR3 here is CASSIAPGTTSNEQFF. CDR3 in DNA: TGTGCCAGTAGTATAGCCCCCGGGACTACCTCCAATGAGCAGTTCTTC. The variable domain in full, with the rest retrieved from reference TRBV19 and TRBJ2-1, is DGGITQSPKYLFRKEGQNVTLSCEQNLNHDAMYWYRQDPGQGLRLIYYSQIVNDFQKGDIAEGYSVSREKKESFPLTVTSAQKNPTAFYLCASSIAPGTTSNEQFFGPGTRLTVL.

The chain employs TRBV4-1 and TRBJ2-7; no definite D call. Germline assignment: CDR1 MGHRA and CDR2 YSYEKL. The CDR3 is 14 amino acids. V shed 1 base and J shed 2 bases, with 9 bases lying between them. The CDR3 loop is CASSQGTETYEQYF. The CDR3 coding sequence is TGCGCCAGCAGCCAAGGTACTGAGACCTACGAGCAGTACTTC.

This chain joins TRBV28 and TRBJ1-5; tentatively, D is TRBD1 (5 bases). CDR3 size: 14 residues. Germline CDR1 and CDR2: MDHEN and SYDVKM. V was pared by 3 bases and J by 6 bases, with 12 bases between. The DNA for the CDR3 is TGTGCCAGCAGTTTTAGGGCAGGGTTTCAGCCCCAGCATTTT. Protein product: CASSFRAGFQPQHF.

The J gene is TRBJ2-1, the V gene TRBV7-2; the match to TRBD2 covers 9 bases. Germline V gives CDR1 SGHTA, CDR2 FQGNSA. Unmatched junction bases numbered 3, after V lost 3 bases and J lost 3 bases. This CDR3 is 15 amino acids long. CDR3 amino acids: CASSFSGGLYNEQFF. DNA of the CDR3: TGTGCCAGCAGCTTTAGCGGGGGCCTCTACAATGAGCAGTTCTTC. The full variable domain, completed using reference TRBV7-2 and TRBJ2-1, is GAGVSQSPSNKVTEKGKDVELRCDPISGHTALYWYRQSLGQGLEFLIYFQGNSAPDKSGLPSDRFSAERTGGSVSTLTIQRTQQEDSAVYLCASSFSGGLYNEQFFGPGTRLTVL.

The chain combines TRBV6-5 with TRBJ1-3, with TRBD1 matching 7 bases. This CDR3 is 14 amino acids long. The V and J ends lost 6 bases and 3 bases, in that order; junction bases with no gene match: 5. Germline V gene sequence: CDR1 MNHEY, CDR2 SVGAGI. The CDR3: CASRTGVHGNTIYF. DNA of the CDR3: TGTGCCAGCAGAACAGGGGTTCATGGAAACACCATATATTTT.

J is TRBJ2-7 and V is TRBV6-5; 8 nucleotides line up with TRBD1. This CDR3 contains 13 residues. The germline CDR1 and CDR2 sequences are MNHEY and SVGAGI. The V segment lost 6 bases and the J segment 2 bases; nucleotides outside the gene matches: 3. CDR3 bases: TGTGCCAGCAGGGGACAGGATCCCTACGAGCAGTACGTC. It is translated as CASRGQDPYEQYV.

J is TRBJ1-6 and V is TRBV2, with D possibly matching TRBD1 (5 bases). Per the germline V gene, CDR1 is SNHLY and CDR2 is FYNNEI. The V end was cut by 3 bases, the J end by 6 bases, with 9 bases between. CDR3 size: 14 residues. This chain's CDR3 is CASSDGHSNSPLHF. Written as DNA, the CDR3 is TGTGCCAGCAGTGATGGACATTCTAATTCACCCCTCCACTTT.

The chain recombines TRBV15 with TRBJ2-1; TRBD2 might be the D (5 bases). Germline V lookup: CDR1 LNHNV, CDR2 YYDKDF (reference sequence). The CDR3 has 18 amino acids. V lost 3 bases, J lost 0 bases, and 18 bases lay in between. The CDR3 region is CATSSGPRKDFSYNEQFF. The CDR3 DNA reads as TGTGCCACCAGCAGTGGCCCCCGGAAGGACTTCTCCTACAATGAGCAGTTCTTC.

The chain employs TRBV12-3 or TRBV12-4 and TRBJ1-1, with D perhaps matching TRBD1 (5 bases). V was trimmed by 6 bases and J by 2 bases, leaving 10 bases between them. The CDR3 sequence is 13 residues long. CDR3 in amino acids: CASSQTGNTEAFF. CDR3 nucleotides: TGTGCCAGCAGCCAAACAGGAAACACTGAAGCTTTCTTT.

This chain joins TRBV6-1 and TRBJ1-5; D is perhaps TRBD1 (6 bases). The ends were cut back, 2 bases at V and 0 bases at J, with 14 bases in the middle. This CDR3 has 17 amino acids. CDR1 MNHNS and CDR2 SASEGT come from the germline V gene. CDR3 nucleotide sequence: TGTGCCAGCAGTGAACTGGGGTGGGGGCTTAGCAATCAGCCCCAGCATTTT. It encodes CASSELGWGLSNQPQHF.

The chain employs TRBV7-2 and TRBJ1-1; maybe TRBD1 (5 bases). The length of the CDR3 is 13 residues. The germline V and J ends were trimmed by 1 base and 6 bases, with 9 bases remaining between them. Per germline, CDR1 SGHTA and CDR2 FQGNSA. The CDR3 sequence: CASSLGGWAEAFF. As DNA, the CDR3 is TGTGCCAGCAGCTTAGGGGGCTGGGCTGAAGCTTTCTTT. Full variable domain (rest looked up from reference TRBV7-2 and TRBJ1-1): GAGVSQSPSNKVTEKGKDVELRCDPISGHTALYWYRQSLGQGLEFLIYFQGNSAPDKSGLPSDRFSAERTGGSVSTLTIQRTQQEDSAVYLCASSLGGWAEAFFGQGTRLTVV.

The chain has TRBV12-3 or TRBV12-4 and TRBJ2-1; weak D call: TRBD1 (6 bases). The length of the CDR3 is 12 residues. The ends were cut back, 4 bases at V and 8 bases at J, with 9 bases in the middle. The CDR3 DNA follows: TGTGCCAGCAGTTACAGGGTTGATGAGCAGTTCTTC. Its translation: CASSYRVDEQFF.

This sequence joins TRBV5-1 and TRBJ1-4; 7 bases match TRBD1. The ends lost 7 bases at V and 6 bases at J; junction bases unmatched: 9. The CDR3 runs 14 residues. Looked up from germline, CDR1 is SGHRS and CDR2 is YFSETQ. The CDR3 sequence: CASSRDSQHEKLFF. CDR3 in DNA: TGCGCCAGCTCAAGGGACAGTCAGCATGAAAAACTGTTTTTT.

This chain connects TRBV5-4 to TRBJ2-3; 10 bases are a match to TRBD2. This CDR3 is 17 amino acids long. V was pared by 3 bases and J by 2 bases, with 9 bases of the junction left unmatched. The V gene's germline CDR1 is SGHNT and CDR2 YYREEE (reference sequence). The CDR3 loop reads CASSSRTSGEITDTQYF. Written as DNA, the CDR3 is TGTGCCAGCAGCTCTCGGACTAGCGGCGAAATCACAGATACGCAGTATTTT.

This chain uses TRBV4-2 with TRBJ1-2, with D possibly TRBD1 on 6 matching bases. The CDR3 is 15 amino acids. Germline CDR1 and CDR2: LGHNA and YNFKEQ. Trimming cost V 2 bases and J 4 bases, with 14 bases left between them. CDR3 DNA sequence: TGTGCCAGCAGCCAACCCCCGGACAGCCCCTATGGCTACACCTTC. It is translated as CASSQPPDSPYGYTF.

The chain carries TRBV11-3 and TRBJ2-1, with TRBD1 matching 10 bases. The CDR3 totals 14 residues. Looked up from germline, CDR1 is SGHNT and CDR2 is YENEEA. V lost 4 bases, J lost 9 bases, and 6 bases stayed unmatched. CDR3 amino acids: CASSSDRGVREQFF. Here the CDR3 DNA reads TGTGCCAGCAGCTCGGACAGGGGGGTTCGTGAGCAGTTCTTC.

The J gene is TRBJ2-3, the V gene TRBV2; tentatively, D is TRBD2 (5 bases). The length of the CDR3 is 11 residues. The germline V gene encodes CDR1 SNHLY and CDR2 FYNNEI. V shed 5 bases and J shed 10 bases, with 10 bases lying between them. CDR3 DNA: TGTGCCAGCAGTACTAGGTCGGCGCAGTATTTT. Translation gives CASSTRSAQYF.